These T cell receptor beta chains were read from a single sample in a study of PD-1 blockade in classical Hodgkin lymphoma. Profiled with immunoSEQ multiplex PCR; TCRdb holds only in-frame clones, not every one. This sample carries roughly 2,500 clones, just over 85% of them seen once, and the ten largest clones take 1.2% to 1.5%. Sequencing was performed on CD4+ T cells from blood, taken at baseline. These receptors all stem from a human donor with classical Hodgkin lymphoma. Both conserved end residues are part of each CDR3. The D gene is left open where the match is weak. The size of a clone is reported for some rows only, either as once, few or many, or as a class for expanded clones.

abundance,d_gene,v_gene,j_gene,CDR3aa,CDR3nt
NA,TRBD1,TRBV29-1,TRBJ1-4,CSVWDRGHGNEKLFF,TGCAGCGTTTGGGACAGGGGGCACGGTAATGAAAAACTGTTTTTT
NA,TRBD1,TRBV2,TRBJ1-2,CASRVKTGSNYGYTF,TGTGCCAGCAGGGTTAAGACAGGGTCCAACTATGGCTACACCTTC
once,NA,TRBV7-2,TRBJ2-1,CASSFLGGTILNEQFF,TGTGCCAGCAGCTTCCTAGGCGGGACCATCCTCAATGAGCAGTTCTTC
NA,NA,TRBV18,TRBJ1-1,CASSPAGASISTEAFF,TGTGCCAGCTCACCAGCGGGGGCCTCCATTAGTACTGAAGCTTTCTTT
NA,TRBD1,TRBV2,TRBJ2-5,CASIWDRAETQYF,TGTGCCAGCATTTGGGACAGAGCAGAGACCCAGTACTTC
NA,NA,TRBV2,TRBJ1-6,CASRTSSSYNSPLHF,TGTGCCAGCAGAACCAGTTCCTCCTATAATTCACCCCTCCACTTT
NA,NA,TRBV2,TRBJ1-1,CASRLQAPGTEAFF,TGTGCCAGCAGGCTACAGGCCCCGGGAACTGAAGCTTTCTTT
once,TRBD1,TRBV7-8,TRBJ2-7,CASSLRGQGSSYEQYF,TGTGCCAGCAGCTTAAGGGGACAGGGGAGCTCCTACGAGCAGTACTTC
NA,NA,TRBV18,TRBJ1-5,CASSLGGTSNQPQHF,TGTGCCAGCTCACTCGGAGGGACAAGTAATCAGCCCCAGCATTTT
NA,TRBD1,TRBV19,TRBJ1-6,CASSILTGGNSPLHF,TGTGCCAGTAGTATTTTGACAGGGGGAAATTCACCCCTCCACTTT
NA,TRBD1,TRBV2,TRBJ1-2,CASSTQTGVGYGYTF,TGTGCCAGCAGTACTCAGACAGGGGTTGGTTATGGCTACACCTTC
NA,NA,TRBV28,TRBJ2-1,CASSFYNEQFF,TGTGCCAGCAGCTTTTACAATGAGCAGTTCTTC
NA,TRBD1,TRBV19,TRBJ1-3,CASSKGQGYTIYF,TGTGCCAGTAGTAAAGGACAGGGGTACACCATATATTTT
NA,NA,TRBV6-6,TRBJ1-1,CASKGTLSAFF,TGTGCCAGCAAAGGGACCCTGTCAGCTTTCTTT
NA,TRBD1,TRBV28,TRBJ1-2,CASSPRDRHIYGYTF,TGTGCCAGCAGTCCCCGGGACAGGCATATCTATGGCTACACCTTC
NA,NA,TRBV15,TRBJ1-5,CATSRTTEGRQPQHF,TGTGCCACCAGCAGAACAACGGAGGGGAGGCAGCCCCAGCATTTT
NA,NA,TRBV7-2,TRBJ1-5,CASSLMVSNQPQHF,TGTGCCAGCAGCTTAATGGTCAGCAATCAGCCCCAGCATTTT
NA,TRBD1,TRBV11-2,TRBJ1-2,CASSPMTQDRDSYGYTF,TGTGCCAGCAGCCCTATGACTCAGGACAGGGATAGCTATGGCTACACCTTC
NA,TRBD2,TRBV12-5,TRBJ2-2,CASGDPGTSIRPTGELFF,TGTGCTAGTGGGGATCCCGGGACTAGCATCCGGCCCACCGGGGAGCTGTTTTTT
NA,NA,TRBV20-1,TRBJ1-1,CSAPEYTEAFF,TGCAGTGCGCCCGAATACACTGAAGCTTTCTTT
NA,TRBD2,TRBV28,TRBJ2-5,CASSFGFRTSGRTQPDSTKTQYF,TGTGCCAGCAGTTTTGGCTTTAGGACTAGCGGGAGAACCCAACCCGACAGTACGAAGACCCAGTACTTC
NA,TRBD1,TRBV7-9,TRBJ1-1,CASSYYRGLDTEAFF,TGTGCCAGCAGCTATTACAGGGGGTTGGACACTGAAGCTTTCTTT
NA,NA,TRBV7-6,TRBJ2-2,CASSSPLGIVRDGELFF,TGTGCCAGCAGCTCCCCCCTCGGCATAGTCCGAGACGGGGAGCTGTTTTTT
NA,NA,TRBV19,TRBJ1-5,CASSIDGSNQPQHF,TGTGCCAGTAGTATAGATGGTAGCAATCAGCCCCAGCATTTT
once,NA,TRBV9,TRBJ2-1,CASSPSSYNEQFF,TGTGCCAGCAGCCCGAGCTCCTACAATGAGCAGTTCTTC
NA,NA,TRBV25-1,TRBJ2-3,CASSEAGSTDTQYF,TGTGCCAGCAGTGAGGCGGGCTCGACAGATACGCAGTATTTT
NA,NA,TRBV11-2,TRBJ1-1,CASSLDRGGRNTEAFF,TGTGCCAGCAGCTTAGATAGGGGGGGGAGGAACACTGAAGCTTTCTTT
NA,NA,TRBV28,TRBJ2-3,CATARVDTDTQYF,TGTGCCACAGCGCGGGTCGACACAGATACGCAGTATTTT
NA,TRBD1,TRBV27,TRBJ2-1,CASSLSVYAGGLGNEQFF,TGTGCCAGCAGTTTATCGGTTTATGCAGGGGGTCTGGGGAATGAGCAGTTCTTC
NA,NA,TRBV2,TRBJ1-6,CASRPSSGTANSPLHF,TGTGCCAGCAGGCCCTCCTCCGGGACGGCCAACTCACCCCTCCACTTT